This T cell receptor beta chain came from a study of monozygotic twins with inflammatory bowel disease. General study findings and limits: Discordant twins had repertoire similarity that did not differ from that of concordant twins, possibly from limited power.

The template switching step added UMIs that contained a 6-nucleotide sample barcode. After re-calling the 5' RACE reads, TCRdb lists one entry per CDR3 protein, DNA absent. The repertoire table contains 300,000 to 450,000 distinct CDR3 sequences. This CDR3 region has 16 residues. Germline CDR1 reads LGHNA; CDR2 reads YNFKEQ. Comments on this clonotype: The target antigen is unknown.

This sequence originates from a human donor with ulcerative colitis or Crohn's disease, or a healthy co-twin of an affected twin (not recorded which). Material for sequencing was blood. The V gene is TRBV4-2, the J gene TRBJ2-3; absent DNA, TCRdb's TRBD2 call cannot be checked. Here the CDR3 reads CASSQEGGSSGGTQYF.